The rows below give T cell receptor beta chains drawn from one sample of a study of blood T cell repertoires in COVID-19. Libraries were prepared by immunoSEQ multiplex PCR; TCRdb keeps only in-frame clonotypes and omits some of them. In the table there are hundreds of thousands of clones, approximately 80% of which are singletons. Sequenced: peripheral blood. These TCRs come from a woman of 80 years or more with active or convalescent COVID-19. The CDR3 runs from the conserved cysteine through the conserved F or W. Fields, in order: clone size, V gene, J gene, CDR3 protein. Size values are once, few and many counts, or a class for expanded clones, and some rows have none.

clone size: -; V gene: TRBV7-2; J gene: TRBJ1-3; CDR3 protein: CASSPRGQGSGNTIYF
clone size: -; V gene: TRBV6-2/TRBV6-3; J gene: TRBJ1-5; CDR3 protein: CASSYQTGQVSNQPQHF
clone size: -; V gene: TRBV27; J gene: TRBJ2-3; CDR3 protein: CASSPLDRGTDTQYF
clone size: -; V gene: TRBV9; J gene: TRBJ2-2; CDR3 protein: CASSLQNTGELFF
clone size: -; V gene: TRBV11-2; J gene: TRBJ1-4; CDR3 protein: CASSLGQGTNEKLFF
clone size: -; V gene: TRBV5-1; J gene: TRBJ1-1; CDR3 protein: CASSQGNTEAFF
clone size: -; V gene: TRBV3-1/TRBV3-2; J gene: TRBJ2-7; CDR3 protein: CASSQAPPDRASYEQYF
clone size: few; V gene: TRBV5-8; J gene: TRBJ1-6; CDR3 protein: CASSLGGLRNNSPLHF
clone size: -; V gene: TRBV6-5; J gene: TRBJ2-4; CDR3 protein: CASSYTYPTFKNIQYF
clone size: -; V gene: TRBV3-1/TRBV3-2; J gene: TRBJ1-2; CDR3 protein: CASSQDRGQDGYTF
clone size: -; V gene: TRBV7-8; J gene: TRBJ2-1; CDR3 protein: CASSLLGGRWDEQFF
clone size: once; V gene: TRBV18; J gene: TRBJ1-1; CDR3 protein: CASSPQGAQAKAFF
clone size: -; V gene: TRBV5-1; J gene: TRBJ2-3; CDR3 protein: CASSHGQQTDTQYF
clone size: -; V gene: TRBV2; J gene: TRBJ2-3; CDR3 protein: CASSSDRASTDTQYF
clone size: -; V gene: TRBV9; J gene: TRBJ2-1; CDR3 protein: CASSVTPQDNEQFF
clone size: -; V gene: TRBV19; J gene: TRBJ2-3; CDR3 protein: CASSTQGKGTDTQYF
clone size: -; V gene: TRBV5-6; J gene: TRBJ1-6; CDR3 protein: CASSWGQWGNEGSPLHF
clone size: -; V gene: TRBV6-2/TRBV6-3; J gene: TRBJ2-7; CDR3 protein: CASSYSRASYEQYF
clone size: -; V gene: TRBV7-9; J gene: TRBJ1-6; CDR3 protein: CASSLSPGQGSPHLHF
clone size: -; V gene: TRBV2; J gene: TRBJ2-2; CDR3 protein: CASSGLYRNTGELFF
clone size: -; V gene: TRBV19; J gene: TRBJ1-3; CDR3 protein: CARPEGTLTGNTIYF
clone size: -; V gene: TRBV7-2; J gene: TRBJ2-7; CDR3 protein: CASSPSRQGSEQYF
clone size: -; V gene: TRBV7-9; J gene: TRBJ2-5; CDR3 protein: CASSLVQLQETQYF
clone size: -; V gene: TRBV6-5; J gene: TRBJ2-7; CDR3 protein: CASSYRTHSYEQYF
clone size: -; V gene: TRBV9; J gene: TRBJ2-5; CDR3 protein: CASSGRTSQETQYF
clone size: -; V gene: TRBV5-1; J gene: TRBJ2-3; CDR3 protein: CASSLGQGGTDTQYF
clone size: -; V gene: TRBV29-1; J gene: TRBJ2-3; CDR3 protein: CSVVGGDRGTDTQYF
clone size: -; V gene: TRBV18; J gene: TRBJ1-1; CDR3 protein: CASSPQNGDTEAFF
clone size: -; V gene: TRBV29-1; J gene: TRBJ2-3; CDR3 protein: CSVRSTWSTDTQYF
clone size: -; V gene: TRBV7-8; J gene: TRBJ1-4; CDR3 protein: CASSPRGGGKGEKLFF
clone size: -; V gene: TRBV7-2; J gene: TRBJ1-1; CDR3 protein: CASSLGGRGSTEAFF
clone size: -; V gene: TRBV18; J gene: TRBJ1-1; CDR3 protein: CASSLVRQGTTEAFF
clone size: once; V gene: TRBV13; J gene: TRBJ2-3; CDR3 protein: CASRKVGVSTDTQYF
clone size: once; V gene: TRBV19; J gene: TRBJ2-7; CDR3 protein: CASTTSVSGIYEQYF
clone size: -; V gene: TRBV18; J gene: TRBJ1-6; CDR3 protein: CASSQILPGNSPLHF
clone size: -; V gene: TRBV19; J gene: TRBJ1-1; CDR3 protein: CASSPRVGNTEAFF
clone size: -; V gene: TRBV6-6; J gene: TRBJ1-2; CDR3 protein: CASRETGGNHGYTF
clone size: -; V gene: TRBV18; J gene: TRBJ1-1; CDR3 protein: CASSPNMNTEAFF
clone size: once; V gene: TRBV7-6; J gene: TRBJ2-1; CDR3 protein: CASSLATGGTYNEQFF
clone size: -; V gene: TRBV5-4; J gene: TRBJ2-7; CDR3 protein: CASSLEAREIDEQYF
clone size: -; V gene: TRBV11-2; J gene: TRBJ1-3; CDR3 protein: CASSSRGGSGNTIYF
clone size: -; V gene: TRBV2; J gene: TRBJ2-7; CDR3 protein: CASSPGQWTYEQYF
clone size: -; V gene: TRBV6-2/TRBV6-3; J gene: TRBJ2-4; CDR3 protein: CASSYPPPGKRGLENIQYF
clone size: -; V gene: TRBV2; J gene: TRBJ1-4; CDR3 protein: CASSETGINEKLFF
clone size: -; V gene: TRBV4-3; J gene: TRBJ2-7; CDR3 protein: CASSQEILAGQRSYEQYF
clone size: -; V gene: TRBV11-2; J gene: TRBJ2-3; CDR3 protein: CASSAGTGPQHTQYF
clone size: few; V gene: TRBV29-1; J gene: TRBJ2-7; CDR3 protein: CSVEEVGSGRDYEQYF
clone size: once; V gene: TRBV18; J gene: TRBJ2-7; CDR3 protein: CASSPPASYEQYF
clone size: -; V gene: TRBV2; J gene: TRBJ2-5; CDR3 protein: CASSELQGQETQYF
clone size: few; V gene: TRBV3-1/TRBV3-2; J gene: TRBJ2-7; CDR3 protein: CASSQAGGYEQYF
clone size: few; V gene: TRBV15; J gene: TRBJ2-5; CDR3 protein: CATSSGLAAGETQYF
clone size: -; V gene: TRBV5-4; J gene: TRBJ2-7; CDR3 protein: CASRTGTSGPDEQYF
clone size: -; V gene: TRBV5-1; J gene: TRBJ1-1; CDR3 protein: CASSLQEETEAFF
clone size: few; V gene: TRBV2; J gene: TRBJ2-7; CDR3 protein: CASREPLLEQYF
clone size: -; V gene: TRBV6-5; J gene: TRBJ2-1; CDR3 protein: CASSYSLAGGNEQFF
clone size: -; V gene: TRBV11-1; J gene: TRBJ2-5; CDR3 protein: CASSLFQGQETQYF
clone size: -; V gene: TRBV27; J gene: TRBJ1-5; CDR3 protein: CASREGVLSNQPQHF
clone size: -; V gene: TRBV3-1/TRBV3-2; J gene: TRBJ2-6; CDR3 protein: CASSREQGTGANVLTF
clone size: -; V gene: TRBV30; J gene: TRBJ1-2; CDR3 protein: CAWSVQGTGIIYGYTF